The T cell receptor beta chain under discussion was sequenced for a study of blood T cell repertoires in COVID-19. J was trimmed by 6 bases and V by 5 bases; bases with no gene match: 6. Germline assignment: CDR1 LNHDA and CDR2 SQIVND (reference sequence). The length of the CDR3 is 15 residues. The data were produced by immunoSEQ multiplex PCR, yet TCRdb's version contains in-frame clones alone and is incomplete. This sample carries 200,000 to 250,000 clones, roughly 80% of them seen once, and the ten largest clones take over 9.5%. This TCR derives from a woman aged 80 or over with acute or convalescent COVID-19. The chain couples TRBV19 to TRBJ1-5, with 11 nucleotides matching TRBD1. Sequences were obtained from peripheral blood. CDR3 sequence (DNA): TGTGCCAGTAGTCCCCAGGACAGGGGGCTTCAGCCCCAGCATTTT. Residues: CASSPQDRGLQPQHF.